The source of this TCR beta chain is a study of control samples from healthy donors and cancer patients. Libraries were prepared by immunoSEQ multiplex PCR; TCRdb keeps only in-frame clonotypes and omits some of them. The table has about 180,000 clones, 90% to 95% seen once. V was clipped by 4 bases and J by 5 bases; unmatched bases: 1. This CDR3 is built from 15 residues. Germline V gene lookup returns CDR1 MDHEN and CDR2 SYDVKM. The sample consisted of blood. The V call is TRBV28, the J call TRBJ2-1; 14 bases fit TRBD2. This receptor was identified in a woman under 30 in good health. The CDR3 bases are TGTGCCAGCAGTTGGACTAGCGGGGGGAACAATGAGCAGTTCTTC. It translates to CASSWTSGGNNEQFF.